Listed here is a single T cell receptor (beta chain). What it recognizes is unknown. This record comes from a study of cytomegalovirus exposure and HLA in healthy donors. The PCR contained 60 Vbeta and 13 Jbeta primers. Clones were sequenced by immunoSEQ multiplex PCR, and TCRdb holds only the in-frame ones, with some missing. This table holds 96,000 or so clones, approximately 74% found once. Looked up from germline, CDR1 is LNHDA and CDR2 is SQIVND (reference sequence). The CDR3 covers 11 residues. V shed 7 bases, J shed 5 bases, and the junction held 1 base outside the gene matches. The study's findings and limits: There were some V segments, including TRBV6-2 and TRBV6-3, excluded as indistinguishable.

The specimen was PBMCs. This receptor was identified in a female donor in good health and CMV-seropositive. V and J are TRBV19 and TRBJ2-5; 7 nucleotides agree with TRBD2. CDR3 sequence: CASMGGETQYF. Here the CDR3 DNA reads TGTGCCAGTATGGGAGGGGAGACCCAGTACTTC.